The sequence of this T cell receptor beta chain was determined in a study of T cells in Graves' hyperthyroidism and ophthalmopathy. Amplified TCR beta CDR3 regions derived from RNA transcripts. HTBI primers drove first-round RT-PCR of the TCR CDR3. TCRdb re-called the multiplex PCR reads through MiXCR, storing one row per CDR3 protein. The sample carries approximately 600,000 distinct CDR3 sequences, over 11% recorded once. In this sample, this clonotype turned up many times. CDR3 length: 15 amino acids. CDR1 is MNHEY, CDR2 SMNVEV, per germline (reference sequence). V lost 5 bases to trimming and J lost 5 bases, with 16 bases between them.

The sample consisted of blood. The V and J genes are TRBV27 and TRBJ1-5, with D possibly being TRBD1 (5 bases). This clonotype was obtained from a woman in her twenties or thirties with Graves' hyperthyroidism that later progressed to Graves' ophthalmopathy. This CDR3 reads CASSPVLRVDQPQHF. The CDR3 DNA reads as TGTGCCAGCAGTCCCGTTCTCAGGGTTGATCAGCCCCAGCATTTT.